The TCR beta chain under discussion was sequenced for a study of vaccination effects on CD4 cells after COVID-19. Study-level information: Participants completed two doses of the BNT162b2 or mRNA-1273 vaccine.

General study results and limits: Whether induced by infection or by vaccine, clones showed marked clonal contraction late after vaccination. Early post-infection timepoints were absent, and convalescent patients were few.

Points on this clone: The antigen remains unidentified.

Germline CDR1 and CDR2: SGHRS and YFSETQ. The CDR3 has 14 amino acids. V was clipped by 0 bases and J by 0 bases, with 6 bases between them. ViraFEST assay sequencing came after antigen-specific CD4+ T cells were expanded with viral peptide pools. After roughly 9 days in culture, the CD4+ T cells were isolated. Vaccinees lacked prior SARS-CoV-2 infection and tested negative for nucleocapsid antibodies. With roughly 10 ug/ml peptides and 10 IU/ml IL-2, 1.5 million to 2 million PBMC per well were cultured. The data were produced by immunoSEQ multiplex PCR, yet TCRdb's version contains in-frame clones alone and is incomplete. The sample contains about 65,000 clones, around 77% of which appear only once.

This sequence joins TRBV5-1 and TRBJ1-1, with D hard to call. This specimen was CD4+ T cells from PBMCs cultured with HCoV-NL63 spike peptides, taken before COVID-19 vaccination. The TCR was taken from a human donor who received a COVID-19 vaccine. CDR3 bases: TGCGCCAGCAGCTTGGAGGGCTTGAACACTGAAGCTTTCTTT. Protein product: CASSLEGLNTEAFF.